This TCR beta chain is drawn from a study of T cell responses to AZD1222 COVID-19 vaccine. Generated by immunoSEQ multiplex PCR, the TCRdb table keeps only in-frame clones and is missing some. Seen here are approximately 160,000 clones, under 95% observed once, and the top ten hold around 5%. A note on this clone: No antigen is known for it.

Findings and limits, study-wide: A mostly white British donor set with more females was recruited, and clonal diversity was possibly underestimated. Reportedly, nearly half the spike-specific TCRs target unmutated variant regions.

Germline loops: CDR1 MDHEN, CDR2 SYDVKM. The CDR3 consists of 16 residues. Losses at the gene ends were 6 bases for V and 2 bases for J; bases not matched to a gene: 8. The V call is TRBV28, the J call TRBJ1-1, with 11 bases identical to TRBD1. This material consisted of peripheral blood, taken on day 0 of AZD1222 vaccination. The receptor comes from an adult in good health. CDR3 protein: CASSKGDRGANTEAFF. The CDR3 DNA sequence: TGTGCCAGCAGCAAAGGGGACAGGGGGGCAAACACTGAAGCTTTCTTT.